These 28 T cell receptor beta chains were all obtained from the same sample, sequenced in a study of blood T cell repertoires in COVID-19. TCRdb keeps only in-frame clones here, not all; method: immunoSEQ multiplex PCR. The sample contains 170,000 or so clones, over 90% of which appear only once. The sample comprised peripheral blood. The origin of the receptors is a man aged 50-59 years with acute or convalescent COVID-19.

The rearrangement joins TRBV9 to TRBJ2-5, with TRBD2 matching over 10 bases. The V segment lost 2 bases and the J segment 5 bases; nucleotides outside the gene matches: 3. CDR1 and CDR2 (germline): SGDLS, YYNGEE. The CDR3 is 14 amino acids. CDR3 in DNA: TGTGCCAGCAGCGTTGGGACTAGCGAGGAGACCCAGTACTTC. Its translation: CASSVGTSEETQYF.

The chain couples TRBV7-8 to TRBJ2-2; weak D call: TRBD1 (6 bases). V was pared by 5 bases and J by 6 bases, with 19 bases between. The CDR3 length is 16 residues. Germline CDR1 and CDR2: SGHVS and FQNEAQ. As DNA, the CDR3 is TGTGCCAGCAGCCACCCCCGCAGGGGTCTGGCCGGGGAGCTGTTTTTT. It yields the protein CASSHPRRGLAGELFF.

V usage is TRBV28 and J usage is TRBJ1-4; maybe TRBD1 (5 bases). CDR3 size: 14 residues. Germline V gives CDR1 MDHEN, CDR2 SYDVKM. V was shortened by 1 base and J by 7 bases, with 10 bases between the two germline ends. CDR3 residues: CASSLYWGGEKLFF. CDR3 in DNA: TGTGCCAGCAGTTTATACTGGGGCGGTGAAAAACTGTTTTTT.

This clone was seen a single time. This chain joins TRBV2 and TRBJ2-1; 7 nucleotides line up with TRBD2. V shed 3 bases and J 1 base; nucleotides not matched to a gene: 3. In germline, CDR1 is SNHLY, CDR2 FYNNEI. This CDR3 is built from 15 residues. The CDR3: CASSEERGSYNEQFF. The CDR3 bases are TGTGCCAGCAGTGAGGAGCGGGGTTCCTACAATGAGCAGTTCTTC.

The chain recombines TRBV10-3 with TRBJ1-1; 8 bases line up with TRBD1. This CDR3 comprises 18 residues. Germline trimming cut 9 bases from V and 0 bases from J; bases unmatched to any gene: 18. Germline V gene lookup returns CDR1 ENHRY and CDR2 SYGVKD. The DNA of the CDR3 is TGTGCCATTGCCACCCACACCGGGACAGGCGGCATGAACACTGAAGCTTTCTTT. It specifies CAIATHTGTGGMNTEAFF.

The chain employs TRBV24-1 and TRBJ2-3; a possible D gene is TRBD2 (5 bases). CDR3 size: 16 residues. Germline V gives CDR1 KGHDR, CDR2 SFDVKD. The ends were cut back, 5 bases at V and 2 bases at J, with 16 bases in the middle. CDR3 amino acids: CATSGTLTGFTDTQYF. The CDR3 DNA follows: TGTGCCACCAGTGGTACTCTAACGGGATTCACAGATACGCAGTATTTT.

This clone was detected only once. The chain links TRBV7-6 to TRBJ1-6; no clear D gene. CDR1 and CDR2 (germline): SGHVS, FNYEAQ. This CDR3 has 17 amino acids. V lost 1 base and J 5 bases, leaving 15 bases between the germline ends. The CDR3 loop is CASSLGEWRANNSPLHF. In DNA form, the CDR3 reads TGTGCCAGCAGCTTAGGGGAATGGAGGGCTAATAATTCACCCCTCCACTTT.

The chain carries TRBV2 and TRBJ2-1; D is ambiguous. There are 11 residues in the CDR3. CDR1 and CDR2 (germline): SNHLY, FYNNEI. V lost 3 bases and J lost 15, with 12 bases in between. CDR3: CASSDAPASFF. CDR3 bases: TGTGCCAGCAGTGACGCGCCCGCGTCGTTCTTC.

The count of this clone is one. This rearrangement joins TRBV4-2 to TRBJ2-3, with a weak D call TRBD2 (6 bases). Germline loops: CDR1 LGHNA, CDR2 YNFKEQ. The CDR3 loop spans 15 amino acids. The V end was cut by 3 bases, the J end by 0 bases, with 10 bases between. The CDR3 is CASSHSSGSTDTQYF. The CDR3 DNA is TGTGCCAGCAGCCACTCCAGCGGGAGCACAGATACGCAGTATTTT.

This chain connects TRBV27 to TRBJ1-1, with D maybe TRBD1 (5 bases). Between the trimmed V and J ends, which lost 7 bases and 8 bases, there was a span of 11 bases. The germline V gene has CDR1 MNHEY and CDR2 SMNVEV (reference sequence). The CDR3 is 11 amino acids. CDR3 sequence reads: CASIRGSEAFF. DNA for the CDR3: TGTGCCAGCATAAGGGGTTCGGAAGCTTTCTTT.

V gene TRBV7-3 combines with J gene TRBJ2-3; TRBD2 aligns across 11 bases. The CDR3 spans 16 residues. J was trimmed by 0 bases and V by 1 base; bases with no gene match: 0. CDR1 SGHTA and CDR2 FQGTGA come from the germline V gene. The CDR3 spells CASSLIAGGSTDTQYF. CDR3 DNA sequence: TGTGCCAGCAGCTTAATAGCGGGAGGGAGCACAGATACGCAGTATTTT.

This clone has more than one count but fewer than ten. The chain uses TRBV15 and TRBJ1-1; D uncertain. The CDR3 length is 13 residues. Trimming left V 1 base short and J 0 bases short, with 3 bases between. Germline CDR1 reads LNHNV; CDR2 reads YYDKDF (reference sequence). CDR3 nucleotides: TGTGCCACCAGCAGAGTCATGAACACTGAAGCTTTCTTT. This translates into CATSRVMNTEAFF. The full variable domain, its missing parts supplied by reference TRBV15 and TRBJ1-1, is DAMVIQNPRYQVTQFGKPVTLSCSQTLNHNVMYWYQQKSSQAPKLLFHYYDKDFNNEADTPDNFQSRRPNTSFCFLDIRSPGLGDTAMYLCATSRVMNTEAFFGQGTRLTVV.

The J gene is TRBJ2-1, the V gene TRBV6-5, with 8 bases lining up with TRBD2. This CDR3 is built from 16 residues. CDR1 is MNHEY and CDR2 is SVGAGI in the germline V gene. The V segment lost 2 bases and the J segment 0 bases; nucleotides outside the gene matches: 3. CDR3 in DNA: TGTGCCAGCAGTTACAAAGGGACTAGCTCCTACAATGAGCAGTTCTTC. This codes for CASSYKGTSSYNEQFF.

V and J are TRBV15 and TRBJ2-2; the match to TRBD2 covers 8 bases. V lost 0 bases to trimming and J lost 6 bases; unmatched junction nucleotides: 6. Germline loops: CDR1 LNHNV, CDR2 YYDKDF (reference sequence). This CDR3 contains 16 residues. The CDR3 sequence is CATSRDPAGVSGELFF. The CDR3 DNA is TGTGCCACCAGCAGAGATCCAGCGGGGGTTTCCGGGGAGCTGTTTTTT.

This clone was recorded only once. The rearrangement joins TRBV4-2 to TRBJ2-3; TRBD2 aligns across 8 bases. V trimming: 3 bases; J trimming: 6 bases; junction bases outside the gene matches: 11. The germline V gene encodes CDR1 LGHNA and CDR2 YNFKEQ. The CDR3 extends over 16 amino acids. CDR3 nucleotide sequence: TGTGCCAGCAGCCACGGTACCGGGACTAGTACGGATACGCAGTATTTT. Encoded protein: CASSHGTGTSTDTQYF.

The chain uses TRBV11-2 and TRBJ2-7; 7 positions agree with TRBD2. The germline gives CDR1 SGHAT, CDR2 FQNNGV. The CDR3 covers 13 residues. The junction had 10 bases not matched to a gene; V was cut back by 8 bases and J by 6 bases. Here the CDR3 reads CASSPAGSGEQYF. The CDR3 DNA follows: TGTGCCAGCTCTCCAGCGGGGAGTGGCGAGCAGTACTTC.

The chain links TRBV19 to TRBJ2-1, with 9 positions matching TRBD2. The CDR3 extends over 15 amino acids. Germline trimming cut 3 bases from V and 6 bases from J; bases unmatched to any gene: 6. CDR1 is LNHDA, CDR2 SQIVND, per germline (reference sequence). The CDR3 loop reads CASSIGGGAGNEQFF. The CDR3 DNA follows: TGTGCCAGTAGTATCGGCGGGGGGGCCGGCAATGAGCAGTTCTTC.

The chain carries TRBV4-1 and TRBJ2-3; 7 positions agree with TRBD1. The CDR3 loop spans 16 amino acids. The V segment lost 3 bases and the J segment 3 bases; nucleotides outside the gene matches: 9. Germline CDR1 reads MGHRA; CDR2 reads YSYEKL. CDR3 DNA: TGCGCCAGCAGCCATTTGACAGGGACGAGGACAGATACGCAGTATTTT. It encodes CASSHLTGTRTDTQYF.

The gene calls are TRBV4-3 and TRBJ1-4, with D tentatively TRBD1 (5 bases). This CDR3 region has 16 residues. Trimming stripped 4 bases from V and 3 bases from J, with 15 bases between. Germline V lookup: CDR1 LGHNA, CDR2 YSLEER. The CDR3 loop reads CASSPPVRGANEKLFF. The CDR3 bases are TGCGCCAGCAGCCCCCCGGTCCGGGGGGCTAATGAAAAACTGTTTTTT.

This chain links TRBV7-2 with TRBJ1-4; tentative D call: TRBD1 (6 bases). The CDR3 runs 17 residues. The germline CDR1 and CDR2 sequences are SGHTA and FQGNSA. Trimming stripped 0 bases from V and 8 bases from J, with 19 bases between. The CDR3 DNA follows: TGTGCCAGCAGCTTAGCTCCCACGGGGGGCTTAGGAGAAAAACTGTTTTTT. Residues: CASSLAPTGGLGEKLFF.

V usage is TRBV18 and J usage is TRBJ1-2; 8 positions agree with TRBD1. Germline CDR1 KGHSH, CDR2 LQKENI. With 2 bases clipped from V and 3 bases from J, the junction kept 2 bases outside the gene matches. The CDR3 has 14 residues. In nucleotides, the CDR3 is TGTGCCAGCTCACCAGGACAGGGAGACTATGGCTACACCTTC. Its translation: CASSPGQGDYGYTF.

The J gene is TRBJ2-2, the V gene TRBV7-9; possible D gene TRBD1, 6 bases. The CDR3 covers 14 residues. In germline, CDR1 is SEHNR, CDR2 FQNEAQ (reference sequence). The V end was cut by 5 bases, the J end by 6 bases, with 13 bases between. CDR3 in amino acids: CASSLQGLSGELFF. The CDR3 DNA reads TGTGCCAGCAGCCTCCAGGGGCTTTCCGGGGAGCTGTTTTTT. Supplemented by reference TRBV7-9 and TRBJ2-2, the full variable domain reads DTGVSQNPRHKITKRGQNVTFRCDPISEHNRLYWYRQTLGQGPEFLTYFQNEAQLEKSRLLSDRFSAERPKGSFSTLEIQRTEQGDSAMYLCASSLQGLSGELFFGEGSRLTVL.

The CDR3 sequence: CASSYSGSFSEQYF. The CDR3 nucleotides read TGTGCCAGCAGTTACAGCGGGAGTTTCTCCGAGCAGTACTTC. This chain uses TRBV6-5 with TRBJ2-7, with 8 bases that match TRBD2. V shed 2 bases and J 6 bases; nucleotides not matched to a gene: 6. Germline values: CDR1 MNHEY, CDR2 SVGAGI. The CDR3 consists of 14 residues.

The chain couples TRBV7-2 to TRBJ1-6; D is undetermined. Germline lookup yields CDR1 SGHTA and CDR2 FQGNSA. CDR3 length: 16 amino acids. Trimming cost V 1 base and J 6 bases, with 13 bases left between them. CDR3 bases: TGTGCCAGCAGCTTAGTCGGAGGGATAGTTAATTCACCCCTCCACTTT. Translation gives CASSLVGGIVNSPLHF.

The genes are TRBV7-3 and TRBJ2-7, with D perhaps matching TRBD2 (6 bases). V was cut by 3 bases and J by 3 bases, with 15 bases left in between. This CDR3 is 15 amino acids long. Germline CDR1 is SGHTA and CDR2 is FQGTGA. The CDR3 is CASSLQASANYEQYF. The CDR3 DNA is TGTGCCAGCAGCTTGCAGGCTAGCGCTAACTACGAGCAGTACTTC.

The chain employs TRBV19 and TRBJ2-3; 12 nucleotides agree with TRBD2. The CDR3 is made up of 16 amino acids. Trimming took 4 bases from V and 3 from J; bases not matched to a gene: 5. Germline V gene lookup returns CDR1 LNHDA and CDR2 SQIVND (reference sequence). DNA of the CDR3: TGTGCCAGTAGTAGAAAACTAGCGGGAGGAACAGATACGCAGTATTTT. It yields the protein CASSRKLAGGTDTQYF.

The chain couples TRBV29-1 to TRBJ2-7; 9 nucleotides agree with TRBD1. The CDR3 spans 13 residues. The V segment lost 4 bases and the J segment 6 bases; nucleotides outside the gene matches: 7. Germline CDR1 is SQVTM and CDR2 is ANQGSEA. In DNA form, the CDR3 reads TGCAGCGTTGTTGTCGGACAGGGGAGCGAGCAGTACGTC. Protein sequence: CSVVVGQGSEQYV.

This clone was seen more than once but under ten times. This chain uses TRBV19 with TRBJ1-2; 9 nucleotides align to TRBD1. Germline V lookup: CDR1 LNHDA, CDR2 SQIVND (reference sequence). V shed 6 bases and J 5 bases; nucleotides not matched to a gene: 10. The CDR3 totals 15 residues. The CDR3 sequence: CASRTPGQGKYGYTF. The CDR3 bases are TGTGCCAGTAGGACCCCGGGACAGGGAAAGTATGGCTACACCTTC.